One sample yielded the 5 T cell receptor beta chains listed below, sequenced in a study of CD8 T cells in ankylosing spondylitis. One entry per CDR3 protein, called by TCRdb with MiXCR from the 5' RACE reads. The sample yields about 460,000 distinct CDR3 sequences, about 5% seen once. No cognate antigen is known for these TCRs. General study results and limits: About 8 highly homologous variants made up a TCR beta motif, and this motif appeared characteristic of ankylosing spondylitis blood.

Sequencing was performed on blood, either unsorted or a sorted T cell fraction (not recorded which). These receptors originate from a male donor with ankylosing spondylitis.

This clonotype was recorded a few times. The chain carries TRBV6-5 and TRBJ1-6, with D possibly TRBD1 on 6 matching bases. This CDR3 contains 16 residues. The V and J ends lost 4 bases and 9 bases respectively, with 19 bases between them. The germline gives CDR1 MNHEY, CDR2 SVGAGI. DNA of the CDR3: TGTGCCAGCAGTTGGGACAACCTGAATACGGGTTCACCCCTCCACTTT. Translated, it gives CASSWDNLNTGSPLHF.

This clonotype has ten or more counts. The genes are TRBV5-1 and TRBJ1-2, with a tentative D call TRBD1 (5 bases). The germline V gene encodes CDR1 SGHRS and CDR2 YFSETQ. Trimming pared 3 bases from V and 0 bases from J, leaving 12 bases between. The CDR3 is 15 amino acids. The CDR3 here is CASSWDLQANYGYTF. CDR3 nucleotides: TGCGCCAGCAGCTGGGACCTCCAGGCTAACTATGGCTACACCTTC.

In this sample, this clonotype turned up many times. The genes are TRBV20-1 and TRBJ1-4; TRBD1 matches 8 bases. The germline CDR1 and CDR2 sequences are DFQATT and SNEGSKA (reference sequence). Trimming took 2 bases from V and 10 from J; bases not matched to a gene: 12. This CDR3 is 15 amino acids long. In DNA form, the CDR3 reads TGCAGTGCTAGACACCCCGGGACAGGAGTGGCAAAACTGTTTTTT. As protein: CSARHPGTGVAKLFF.

This clonotype showed up many times. The chain recombines TRBV28 with TRBJ2-7; a weak D match, TRBD1 (6 bases). Trimming pared 6 bases from V and 1 base from J, leaving 16 bases between. The CDR3 has 15 amino acids. The germline CDR1 and CDR2 sequences are MDHEN and SYDVKM. CDR3 nucleotide sequence: TGTGCCAGCAGGATTACAGGGTGGCCTTCCTACGAGCAGTACTTC. This encodes CASRITGWPSYEQYF.

This clonotype appeared many times. The chain couples TRBV20-1 to TRBJ1-6; the match to TRBD1 covers 12 bases. The CDR3 contains 15 residues. The germline CDR1 and CDR2 sequences are DFQATT and SNEGSKA (reference sequence). The V and J ends lost 1 base and 8 bases, in that order; junction bases with no gene match: 3. CDR3 amino acids: CSARVGDRGHSPLHF. The CDR3 nucleotides read TGCAGTGCTAGAGTTGGGGACAGGGGGCATTCACCCCTCCACTTT.